This T cell receptor (beta chain) was recovered during a study of response to subunit inactivated influenza vaccine. The V end was cut by 3 bases, the J end by 4 bases, with 9 bases between. The germline V gene encodes CDR1 SGHTA and CDR2 FQGNSA. There are 14 residues in the CDR3. From the RT-PCR reads, TCRdb called clonotypes with MiXCR, one entry per CDR3 protein. The sample consists of hundreds of thousands of distinct CDR3 sequences, approximately 10% of them appearing once. This sample was also put to use in a study of T cells expressing NK-cell markers. That study adds: cDNA encoding TCR beta was synthesized via 5'RACE template switching incorporating UMIs. An anti-gamma-delta TCR antibody was added in several experiments. It restricted sorting to alpha-beta TCR-expressing T cells.

J is TRBJ2-2 and V is TRBV7-2; no definite D call. Sequenced material: PBMCs from blood, taken on the day of vaccination. The TCR was taken from a man aged 50 to 59 who received an inactivated influenza vaccine. The CDR3 sequence: CASSFSPFTGELFF. CDR3 bases: TGTGCCAGCAGCTTTTCACCTTTCACCGGGGAGCTGTTTTTT.